The rows below give T cell receptor beta chains drawn from one sample of a study of response to subunit inactivated influenza vaccine. Each CDR3 protein gets one entry after TCRdb re-called the RT-PCR reads with MiXCR. The data contain 500,000 or so distinct CDR3 sequences, approximately 11% of them singletons. This specimen was PBMCs from blood, taken roughly 47 days after vaccination. The receptors were gathered from a man in his fifties or sixties who received an inactivated influenza vaccine. Both conserved end residues are part of each CDR3. Each record gives: V gene, J gene, CDR3 protein.

TRBV28	TRBJ2-7	CASSPGDSGGYEQYF
TRBV7-8	TRBJ2-1	CASGPGWGNGYNEQFF
TRBV29-1	TRBJ2-7	CSVRDRGQNEQYF
TRBV4-3	TRBJ1-2	CASSQIGMDYGYTF
TRBV7-2	TRBJ2-6	CASSLKGVDSGANVLTF
TRBV7-9	TRBJ1-1	CASSTPTGVTEAFF
TRBV13	TRBJ2-3	CASSLRFAWSVSDTQYF
TRBV15	TRBJ2-2	CATSRDPGAGELFF
TRBV29-1	TRBJ2-7	CSVRQGAYYEQYF
TRBV2	TRBJ1-3	CASSEEWNTIYF
TRBV10-3	TRBJ2-2	CAISEVTGSGELFF
TRBV13	TRBJ2-2	CASSAGAPGGELFF
TRBV29-1	TRBJ2-4	CSVGGGEAKNIQYF
TRBV3-1	TRBJ2-2	CASSQAGRTGELFF
TRBV6-2/TRBV6-3	TRBJ2-1	CASRTMGQSTISYNEQFF
TRBV2	TRBJ2-2	CASSESQLNTGELFF
TRBV5-6	TRBJ1-5	CASSGGLSNQPQHF
TRBV10-3	TRBJ1-1	CAISPGDNRNTEAFF
TRBV20-1	TRBJ2-7	CSARDIQSYEQYF
TRBV10-3	TRBJ1-1	CAISMVNTEAFF
TRBV7-9	TRBJ2-3	CASTYPRDRDSTDTQYF
TRBV12-3/TRBV12-4	TRBJ1-2	CASTDGAYGYTF
TRBV12-3/TRBV12-4	TRBJ2-3	CASSGGSGSTDTQYF
TRBV29-1	TRBJ2-2	CSVPSGRAPGELFF
TRBV7-9	TRBJ1-3	CAAGRRRGNTIYF
TRBV7-9	TRBJ2-7	CASSLSLAGGPGEQYF
TRBV4-2	TRBJ2-1	CASSHSTSRLYNEQFF
TRBV6-5	TRBJ2-3	CASSYSTGFTDTQYF
TRBV24-1	TRBJ1-1	CATSDSRRYTEAFF
TRBV5-1	TRBJ1-4	CASRIQGNPNEKLFF
TRBV10-2	TRBJ1-1	CASSPQIVEAFF
TRBV9	TRBJ2-7	CASSERQGAYEQYF
TRBV7-2	TRBJ2-3	CASSLLAGGGTDTQYF
TRBV4-1	TRBJ2-7	CASSQDRVFYEQYF
TRBV4-1	TRBJ2-1	CASKGSGGVRLGTSYNEQFF
TRBV7-9	TRBJ2-2	CASSSLGRQSNTGELFF
TRBV7-3	TRBJ2-3	CASSPRHSSDTQYF
TRBV29-1	TRBJ2-3	CSVTKDTDTQYF
TRBV6-5	TRBJ2-5	CASSYASMNGQETQYF